The 28 T cell receptor beta chains below all came from one sample that was sequenced in a study of memory CD4+ T cells and cytomegalovirus serostatus. The sort gate was single viable CD3+CD4+CD8-CD45RO+ cells for memory CD4+ T cells. Sequencing was performed with immunoSEQ multiplex PCR; in TCRdb, only in-frame clones are kept and a portion is missing. The table lists tens of thousands of clones, around 80% of them singletons. Sequences were obtained from memory CD4+ T cells from blood. Receptors were obtained from an adult in good health and CMV-seronegative.

The chain couples TRBV27 to TRBJ2-7; 8 bases match TRBD2. CDR3 length equals 14 residues. With 3 bases clipped from V and 7 bases from J, the junction kept 8 bases outside the gene matches. CDR1 is MNHEY and CDR2 is SMNVEV in the germline V gene (reference sequence). The CDR3 loop is CASSFAGTRREQYF. The CDR3 coding sequence is TGTGCCAGCAGTTTCGCAGGGACTAGGAGGGAGCAGTACTTC.

This clone was picked up one time. CDR3 protein: CASSSGTEAFF. CDR3 bases: TGTGCCAGCAGTAGTGGTACTGAAGCTTTCTTT. The genes are TRBV25-1 and TRBJ1-1, with no clear D. V was trimmed by 5 bases and J by 5 bases, leaving 6 bases between them. The CDR3 has 11 residues. The germline V gene has CDR1 MGHDK and CDR2 SYGVNS.

The rearrangement links TRBV7-8 to TRBJ1-3; no definite D call. The CDR3 has 17 residues. Trimming shortened V by 3 bases and J by 0 bases, and 15 bases separated the two germline ends. The germline V gene has CDR1 SGHVS and CDR2 FQNEAQ. This chain's CDR3 is CASSFSEEFFSGNTIYF. CDR3 in DNA: TGTGCCAGCAGCTTTTCGGAGGAATTCTTCTCTGGAAACACCATATATTTT.

CDR3 residues: CASSPGPGNDVGTEAFF. The CDR3, as DNA: TGTGCCAGCTCACCAGGCCCCGGGAACGATGTGGGGACTGAAGCTTTCTTT. The chain uses TRBV18 and TRBJ1-1; D remains unclear. V was cut by 2 bases and J by 5 bases, with 21 bases left in between. Germline CDR1 and CDR2: KGHSH and LQKENI. There are 17 residues in the CDR3.

This chain joins TRBV9 and TRBJ2-3, with 10 bases matching TRBD2. The CDR3 covers 16 residues. V lost 4 bases to trimming and J lost 5 bases; unmatched junction nucleotides: 10. CDR1 and CDR2 (germline): SGDLS, YYNGEE. The chain's CDR3 is CASSPRAGGPIDTQYF. The CDR3 DNA reads as TGTGCCAGCAGCCCCCGAGCGGGGGGGCCGATAGATACGCAGTATTTT. Full variable domain (rest looked up from reference TRBV9 and TRBJ2-3): DSGVTQTPKHLITATGQRVTLRCSPRSGDLSVYWYQQSLDQGLQFLIQYYNGEERAKGNILERFSAQQFPDLHSELNLSSLELGDSALYFCASSPRAGGPIDTQYFGPGTRLTVL.

This clone was seen a single time. CDR3 DNA sequence: TGTGCCAGCAGCCTCGACGCCTACAATGAGCAGTTCTTC. Protein: CASSLDAYNEQFF. V and J are TRBV6-4 and TRBJ2-1; D gene ambiguous. Trimming removed 6 bases at V and 2 bases at J, with 8 bases between. There are 13 residues in the CDR3. The germline CDR1 and CDR2 sequences are MRHNA and SNTAGT.

The rearrangement links TRBV6-5 to TRBJ1-3; D is possibly TRBD1 (5 bases). V dropped 2 bases and J dropped 0 bases, with 5 bases sitting between them. The CDR3 runs to 14 residues. Germline V CDR1 and CDR2: MNHEY, SVGAGI. CDR3 coding DNA: TGTGCCAGCAGTTACACAGGCTCTGGAAACACCATATATTTT. Amino acid sequence: CASSYTGSGNTIYF.

In this sample, this clone turned up a few times. V gene TRBV27 combines with J gene TRBJ1-6, with D perhaps TRBD1 (5 bases). Between the trimmed V and J ends, which lost 0 bases and 6 bases, there was a span of 6 bases. The germline V gene has CDR1 MNHEY and CDR2 SMNVEV (reference sequence). There are 14 residues in the CDR3. In DNA, the CDR3 is TGTGCCAGCAGTTTATCGGGACCTAATTCACCCCTCCACTTT. Its translation is CASSLSGPNSPLHF.

The chain employs TRBV28 and TRBJ2-7, with no clear D. The CDR3 contains 15 residues. Germline CDR1 is MDHEN and CDR2 is SYDVKM. Trimming stripped 7 bases from V and 3 bases from J, with 19 bases between. The CDR3 loop reads CASTSRRAFLYEQYF. The CDR3 DNA is TGTGCCAGCACCTCCCGTCGGGCCTTTCTCTACGAGCAGTACTTC.

The chain couples TRBV30 to TRBJ1-3; no reliable D call. From germline, CDR1 is GTSNPN and CDR2 SVGIG (reference sequence). V dropped 3 bases and J dropped 0 bases, with 12 bases sitting between them. The CDR3 runs 15 residues. This CDR3 is CAWSQRSSSGNTIYF. The DNA of the CDR3 is TGTGCCTGGAGCCAACGGTCGTCCTCTGGAAACACCATATATTTT.

In nucleotides, the CDR3 is TGTGCCTGGAGTTTAGGGGGCGAGCAGTACTTC. It yields the protein CAWSLGGEQYF. This sequence joins TRBV30 and TRBJ2-7; a possible D gene is TRBD1 (6 bases). Germline CDR1 reads GTSNPN; CDR2 reads SVGIG (reference sequence). The V gene lost 2 bases and the J gene lost 6 bases, with 8 bases spanning the gap. There are 11 residues in the CDR3.

This clone has a handful of counts. The chain is built from TRBV7-8 and TRBJ1-1; TRBD1 might be the D (6 bases). With 4 bases removed from V and 7 bases from J, the gap between germline ends came to 13 bases. The germline V gene encodes CDR1 SGHVS and CDR2 FQNEAQ. This CDR3 has 13 residues. CDR3 sequence: CASSSEDRFEAFF. For the CDR3, the DNA is TGTGCCAGCAGCTCAGAAGACAGGTTTGAAGCTTTCTTT. Combining the CDR3 with reference TRBV7-8 and TRBJ1-1 gives the whole variable domain GAGVSQSPRYKVAKRGQDVALRCDPISGHVSLFWYQQALGQGPEFLTYFQNEAQLDKSGLPSDRFFAERPEGSVSTLKIQRTQQEDSAVYLCASSSEDRFEAFFGQGTRLTVV.

DNA of the CDR3: TGCGCCAGCTCATCCGGGACAGGGAATTCACCCCTCCACTTT. This sequence encodes CASSSGTGNSPLHF. The chain carries TRBV5-1 and TRBJ1-6; 9 nucleotides match TRBD1. CDR3 length: 14 residues. Per germline, CDR1 SGHRS and CDR2 YFSETQ. J lost 7 bases, V lost 7 bases, and 6 bases had no gene match. Together with reference TRBV5-1 and TRBJ1-6, the CDR3 gives the full variable domain: KAGVTQTPRYLIKTRGQQVTLSCSPISGHRSVSWYQQTPGQGLQFLFEYFSETQRNKGNFPGRFSGRQFSNSRSEMNVSTLELGDSALYLCASSSGTGNSPLHFGNGTRLTVT.

This chain connects TRBV6-5 to TRBJ2-5, with 8 bases aligning to TRBD1. Germline loops: CDR1 MNHEY, CDR2 SVGAGI. This CDR3 has 15 amino acids. The junction had 10 bases not matched to a gene; V was cut back by 5 bases and J by 5 bases. CDR3 residues: CASSPIQGAGETQYF. The CDR3 DNA is TGTGCCAGCAGTCCTATTCAGGGGGCGGGGGAGACCCAGTACTTC.

V is TRBV18 and J is TRBJ2-7; 13 nucleotides match TRBD2. The V gene end was trimmed by 2 bases and the J gene end by 5 bases; junction bases not matched to a gene: 3. Per germline, CDR1 KGHSH and CDR2 LQKENI. The CDR3 has 15 residues. This CDR3 is CASSPGLAGDNEQYF. CDR3 nucleotide sequence: TGTGCCAGCTCACCAGGACTAGCGGGGGACAACGAGCAGTACTTC.

The rearrangement links TRBV5-8 to TRBJ2-7; weak D call: TRBD1 (5 bases). CDR1 SGHTS and CDR2 YDEGEE come from the germline V gene. V lost 0 bases and J 11 bases, leaving 15 bases between the germline ends. The CDR3 extends over 13 amino acids. CDR3: CASSLARRTWEYF. CDR3 in DNA: TGTGCCAGCAGCTTGGCTAGGCGGACATGGGAGTACTTC.

The chain couples TRBV5-1 to TRBJ2-3, with TRBD2 identical over 10 bases. The CDR3 runs 17 residues. J was trimmed by 6 bases and V by 4 bases; bases with no gene match: 14. Germline V gives CDR1 SGHRS, CDR2 YFSETQ. CDR3 region: CASSRRASGGAIDTQYF. The CDR3 DNA follows: TGCGCCAGCAGCCGAAGGGCGAGCGGGGGGGCCATCGATACGCAGTATTTT. The variable domain in full, with the rest retrieved from reference TRBV5-1 and TRBJ2-3, is KAGVTQTPRYLIKTRGQQVTLSCSPISGHRSVSWYQQTPGQGLQFLFEYFSETQRNKGNFPGRFSGRQFSNSRSEMNVSTLELGDSALYLCASSRRASGGAIDTQYFGPGTRLTVL.

The chain has TRBV5-1 and TRBJ2-3; a weak D match, TRBD2 (7 bases). Germline CDR1 reads SGHRS; CDR2 reads YFSETQ. The CDR3 runs to 15 residues. With 6 bases removed from V and 2 bases from J, the gap between germline ends came to 16 bases. In DNA, the CDR3 is TGCGCCAGCATGGTCGGGGGGCATTACACAGATACGCAGTATTTT. Protein product: CASMVGGHYTDTQYF.

The rearrangement links TRBV7-2 to TRBJ2-2; D perhaps matches TRBD2 (6 bases). This CDR3 contains 15 residues. Trimming took 1 base from V and 2 from J, leaving 8 bases between them. Per the germline V gene, CDR1 is SGHTA and CDR2 is FQGNSA. The chain's CDR3 is CASSLVTRNTGELFF. CDR3 coding DNA: TGTGCCAGCAGCTTAGTGACTAGAAACACCGGGGAGCTGTTTTTT.

The V call is TRBV5-1, the J call TRBJ2-2; tentative D call: TRBD2 (6 bases). Between the trimmed V and J ends, which lost 5 bases and 3 bases, there was a span of 17 bases. CDR1 is SGHRS, CDR2 YFSETQ, per germline. The CDR3 has 16 amino acids. The CDR3 DNA follows: TGCGCCAGCAGGCGGACTATCGCTTCGGACACCGGGGAGCTGTTTTTT. It translates to CASRRTIASDTGELFF.

This clone has only a few counts. The rearrangement joins TRBV6-1 to TRBJ1-4; D might be TRBD1 (5 bases). Trimming stripped 0 bases from V and 0 bases from J, with 8 bases between. Germline-derived CDR1 and CDR2 are MNHNS and SASEGT. This CDR3 has 16 residues. The DNA of the CDR3 is TGTGCCAGCAGTGAAGCGAGGGGTTCAACTAATGAAAAACTGTTTTTT. This encodes CASSEARGSTNEKLFF.

CDR3 nucleotides: TGTGCCAGCAGCTTGGCTACTGGGAATGAGCAGTTCTTC. Encoded protein: CASSLATGNEQFF. This chain uses TRBV5-5 with TRBJ2-1; no clear D gene. Trimming shortened V by 0 bases and J by 7 bases, and 8 bases separated the two germline ends. The CDR3 totals 13 residues. From germline, CDR1 is SGHKS and CDR2 YYEKEE (reference sequence).

V and J are TRBV2 and TRBJ2-3, with 7 bases aligning to TRBD2. V was pared by 6 bases and J by 6 bases, with 9 bases of the junction left unmatched. Germline CDR1 and CDR2: SNHLY and FYNNEI. The CDR3 spans 14 residues. This CDR3 reads CASRSSGVGDTQYF. The CDR3 nucleotides read TGTGCCAGCAGATCGAGCGGGGTCGGGGATACGCAGTATTTT.

This clone was counted once. This sequence joins TRBV18 and TRBJ2-7, with D maybe TRBD1 (5 bases). Germline lookup yields CDR1 KGHSH and CDR2 LQKENI. The CDR3 has 17 residues. Between the trimmed V and J ends, which lost 4 bases and 4 bases, there was a span of 23 bases. The CDR3 coding sequence is TGTGCCAGCTCACAAGCGACAGCCGCTCAGGGAAGATACGAGCAGTACTTC. Translating it yields CASSQATAAQGRYEQYF.

This clone came up once. V and J are TRBV2 and TRBJ1-4; 9 positions agree with TRBD1. CDR1 and CDR2 from the germline V gene are SNHLY and FYNNEI. The junction had 6 bases not matched to a gene; V was cut back by 5 bases and J by 8 bases. CDR3 length: 14 residues. The CDR3 DNA is TGTGCCAGCAGTAACCCCGGGACAGGGGAAAAACTGTTTTTT. It codes for CASSNPGTGEKLFF.

This clone was recorded once. The rearrangement uses TRBV21-1 and TRBJ2-2; no check of the table's D call, TRBD1, against the DNA was made. TRBV21-1 is labeled a pseudogene. CDR3 length: 16 residues. CDR3 nucleotide sequence: TGTGCCAGCAGCAAAGTTTGGGGGCTTTACACCGGGGAGCTGTTTTTT. This codes for CASSKVWGLYTGELFF.

The chain combines TRBV6-6 with TRBJ2-1, with 8 nucleotides matching TRBD2. V lost 6 bases, J lost 12 bases, and 16 bases stayed unmatched. The CDR3 runs to 15 residues. The germline gives CDR1 MNHNY, CDR2 SVGAGI (reference sequence). CDR3 sequence (DNA): TGTGCCAGCAGAGAACAGCTAGCGGGCCTGGGGGGGCAGTTCTTC. It encodes CASREQLAGLGGQFF.

The chain has TRBV5-6 and TRBJ1-4; TRBD1 aligns across 9 bases. Germline values: CDR1 SGHDT, CDR2 YYEEEE. V lost 4 bases, J lost 5 bases, and 9 bases stayed unmatched. The CDR3 is 16 amino acids. CDR3 coding DNA: TGTGCCAGCAGCCGCGCCGGGACAGGGTTGAATGAAAAACTGTTTTTT. Its translation: CASSRAGTGLNEKLFF.